This entry lists 27 T cell receptor beta chains sequenced from one sample in a study of T-cell reconstitution after alpha-beta-depleted transplantation in children. Unique molecular identifiers featured in how the TCRbeta library was prepared. TCRdb reanalysed the PCR reads using MiXCR and keeps one entry per CDR3 protein. Among fewer than 350,000 distinct CDR3 sequences listed, approximately 10% were seen once. The sequencing here drew on peripheral blood, taken 180 days after TCRalphabeta/CD19-depleted stem cell transplant. All receptors come from a male patient aged 2-9 years who had a stem cell transplant for chronic granulomatous disease, so the T cells may come from the graft donor.

In this sample, this clonotype turned up many times. V usage is TRBV12-3 or TRBV12-4 and J usage is TRBJ2-1; either TRBD1 or TRBD2 may fit D (5 bases each). Deletions cut 6 bases from V and 6 bases from J, with 12 bases between. The CDR3 runs to 13 residues. The CDR3 reads CASSSYGTNEQFF. In DNA, the CDR3 is TGTGCCAGCAGCTCGTACGGGACCAATGAGCAGTTCTTC.

This clonotype was seen at least ten times. This chain joins TRBV7-3 and TRBJ2-7; 11 bases match TRBD1. The CDR3 extends over 15 amino acids. With 5 bases clipped from V and 4 bases from J, the junction kept 7 bases outside the gene matches. CDR1 SGHTA and CDR2 FQGTGA come from the germline V gene. The CDR3 DNA sequence: TGTGCCAGCAGCAACCCGGGACAGGGGGTGTACGAGCAGTACTTC. It codes for CASSNPGQGVYEQYF.

With respect to this clonotype: A single base separates this from a much larger clone, so it may be a read error. The chain joins TRBV20-1 to TRBJ2-2, with no clear D. CDR3 length equals 14 residues. Trimming took off 5 bases at V and 8 bases at J, with 18 bases between the two ends. In germline, CDR1 is DFQATT, CDR2 SNEGSKA (reference sequence). The chain's CDR3 is CSARPFLEYGELFF. CDR3 sequence (DNA): TGCAGTGCTCGCCCCTTTTTGGAGTATGGGGAGCTGTTTTTT.

This clonotype was found many times. The chain combines TRBV5-1 with TRBJ1-4; no reliable D call. V was shortened by 4 bases and J by 8 bases, with 9 bases between the two germline ends. CDR3 size: 12 residues. CDR1 and CDR2 (germline): SGHRS, YFSETQ. CDR3 amino acids: CASSSGTEKLFF. The CDR3 nucleotides read TGCGCCAGCAGCAGCGGTACGGAAAAACTGTTTTTT.

This clonotype was counted ten times or more. This chain joins TRBV5-1 and TRBJ2-5; no reliable D call. V lost 1 base and J 2 bases, leaving 9 bases between the germline ends. CDR1 and CDR2 from the germline V gene are SGHRS and YFSETQ. The CDR3 consists of 14 residues. The CDR3: CASSLLLGQETQYF. CDR3 bases: TGCGCCAGCAGCTTGCTACTCGGACAAGAGACCCAGTACTTC.

This clonotype was seen repeatedly, ten times or more. The chain employs TRBV7-9 and TRBJ2-7, with 7 bases identical to TRBD2. CDR3 length: 13 residues. J lost 5 bases, V lost 3 bases, and 4 bases had no gene match. CDR1 SEHNR and CDR2 FQNEAQ come from the germline V gene (reference sequence). CDR3 in amino acids: CASSLQTSDEQYF. The CDR3 DNA follows: TGTGCCAGCAGCTTGCAAACTAGCGACGAGCAGTACTTC.

This clonotype was detected once. A clone one base away is much larger, so this may be a read error. The rearrangement uses TRBV29-1 and TRBJ2-1, with D possibly TRBD1 on 5 matching bases. Germline V gene sequence: CDR1 SQVTM, CDR2 ANQGSEA. CDR3 length: 12 amino acids. Here the CDR3 DNA reads TGCAGCTTCAGTAGGGGATACATTGAGCAGTTCTTC. Translating it yields CSFSRGYIEQFF.

At least ten counts were recorded for this clonotype. This chain connects TRBV5-1 to TRBJ1-6; TRBD1 matches at 7 bases. The junction had 13 bases not matched to a gene; V was cut back by 4 bases and J by 6 bases. CDR1 SGHRS and CDR2 YFSETQ come from the germline V gene. The CDR3 totals 17 residues. CDR3 amino acids: CASSERDRELSNSPLHF. CDR3 coding DNA: TGCGCCAGCAGCGAAAGGGACAGAGAGTTATCTAATTCACCCCTCCACTTT.

This clonotype was counted many times. The gene calls are TRBV4-3 and TRBJ2-2; D is unclear. V dropped 4 bases and J dropped 6 bases, with 12 bases sitting between them. Germline lookup yields CDR1 LGHNA and CDR2 YSLEER. This CDR3 has 14 residues. Here the CDR3 reads CASSLPGRSGELFF. As DNA, the CDR3 is TGCGCCAGCAGCCTTCCGGGTCGGTCCGGGGAGCTGTTTTTT.

As for this clonotype: This clone may be a read error of a much larger clone one base away. The genes are TRBV7-6 and TRBJ2-1; D perhaps matches TRBD1 (6 bases). V was clipped by 4 bases and J by 11 bases, with 27 bases between them. The CDR3 spans 17 residues. CDR1 SGHVS and CDR2 FNYEAQ come from the germline V gene. CDR3 coding DNA: TGTGCCAGCAGCTCCCCCTGGAGACAGGTCCCTGTAAATAAGCAGTTCTTC. It yields the protein CASSSPWRQVPVNKQFF.

This clonotype was seen a few times. V and J are TRBV11-2 and TRBJ2-7, with TRBD1 matching over 8 bases. Trimming cost V 5 bases and J 1 base; bases outside gene matches: 16. Germline assignment: CDR1 SGHAT and CDR2 FQNNGV. The CDR3 runs 18 residues. CDR3 amino acids: CASSTRTGKIINSYEQYF. DNA for the CDR3: TGTGCCAGCAGCACCCGGACAGGGAAAATAATAAATTCCTACGAGCAGTACTTC.

This clonotype has a count of ten or more. The genes are TRBV20-1 and TRBJ2-7; 12 positions agree with TRBD1. The germline V gene has CDR1 DFQATT and CDR2 SNEGSKA (reference sequence). V was pared by 7 bases and J by 7 bases, with 11 bases of the junction left unmatched. This CDR3 has 14 residues. The CDR3 loop reads CSVYSGTGGEEQYF. In DNA form, the CDR3 reads TGCAGTGTATATTCCGGGACAGGGGGCGAAGAGCAGTACTTC.

This clonotype was recorded many times. The V and J genes are TRBV18 and TRBJ1-1; 7 nucleotides line up with TRBD1. The germline CDR1 and CDR2 sequences are KGHSH and LQKENI. The CDR3 extends over 17 amino acids. Trimming cost V 2 bases and J 1 base; bases outside gene matches: 10. CDR3 nucleotides: TGTGCCAGCTCACCAGTGGGAAGGGGGCCCCCGAACACTGAAGCTTTCTTT. Protein sequence: CASSPVGRGPPNTEAFF. The whole variable domain, remainder taken from reference TRBV18 and TRBJ1-1, is NAGVMQNPRHLVRRRGQEARLRCSPMKGHSHVYWYRQLPEEGLKFMVYLQKENIIDESGMPKERFSAEFPKEGPSILRIQQVVRGDSAAYFCASSPVGRGPPNTEAFFGQGTRLTVV.

In its sample, this clonotype was seen many times. The chain carries TRBV5-1 and TRBJ2-3; a weak D match, TRBD1 (6 bases). V shed 6 bases and J shed 1 base, with 12 bases lying between them. The germline CDR1 and CDR2 sequences are SGHRS and YFSETQ. The CDR3 is 14 amino acids. CDR3 DNA: TGCGCCAGCACCCCGGGACACGGCACAGATACGCAGTATTTT. It encodes CASTPGHGTDTQYF.

In its sample, this clonotype was seen a few times. V and J are TRBV7-3 and TRBJ2-1, with 7 bases identical to TRBD2. This CDR3 comprises 15 residues. Germline V gives CDR1 SGHTA, CDR2 FQGTGA. The junction had 7 bases not matched to a gene; V was cut back by 2 bases and J by 6 bases. CDR3 protein: CASSLFGGSINEQFF. In DNA, the CDR3 is TGTGCCAGCAGCTTATTCGGCGGGAGTATCAATGAGCAGTTCTTC. The full variable domain, with the rest looked up from reference TRBV7-3 and TRBJ2-1, is GAGVSQTPSNKVTEKGKYVELRCDPISGHTALYWYRQSLGQGPEFLIYFQGTGAADDSGLPNDRFFAVRPEGSVSTLKIQRTERGDSAVYLCASSLFGGSINEQFFGPGTRLTVL.

This clonotype was seen at least ten times. The chain carries TRBV7-2 and TRBJ2-5, with D possibly TRBD2 on 6 matching bases. The germline gives CDR1 SGHTA, CDR2 FQGNSA. There are 13 residues in the CDR3. Trimming left V 7 bases short and J 5 bases short, with 14 bases between. DNA for the CDR3: TGTGCCAGCAATAAGCAGCGGGTCGAGACCCAGTACTTC. Its translation: CASNKQRVETQYF. The full variable domain, rest sourced from reference TRBV7-2 and TRBJ2-5, is GAGVSQSPSNKVTEKGKDVELRCDPISGHTALYWYRQSLGQGLEFLIYFQGNSAPDKSGLPSDRFSAERTGGSVSTLTIQRTQQEDSAVYLCASNKQRVETQYFGPGTRLLVL.

This clonotype was observed many times. The CDR3 DNA reads as TGTGCCAGCAGTTTTCAGGGGGGCTACGAGCAGTACTTC. It yields the protein CASSFQGGYEQYF. This sequence joins TRBV27 and TRBJ2-7, with a weak D call TRBD1 (7 bases). The CDR3 contains 13 residues. V shed 3 bases and J shed 3 bases, with 9 bases lying between them. The V gene's germline CDR1 is MNHEY and CDR2 SMNVEV (reference sequence).

The chain's CDR3 is CASSRTGGLNNEQFF. The CDR3 nucleotides are TGTGCCAGCAGCCGAACAGGGGGCCTAAACAATGAGCAGTTCTTC. The chain uses TRBV7-9 and TRBJ2-1; TRBD1 aligns across 9 bases. V was pared by 5 bases and J by 5 bases, with 7 bases of the junction left unmatched. Germline-derived CDR1 and CDR2 are SEHNR and FQNEAQ (reference sequence). The CDR3 is 15 amino acids.

This clonotype was observed at least ten times. The chain combines TRBV5-5 with TRBJ2-3, with unresolved D. V lost 4 bases and J lost 4, with 16 bases in between. The CDR3 covers 15 residues. CDR1 is SGHKS and CDR2 is YYEKEE in the germline V gene (reference sequence). The CDR3: CASSTPVGGADTQYF. CDR3 in DNA: TGTGCCAGCAGCACCCCCGTGGGTGGGGCAGATACGCAGTATTTT.

This clonotype showed up many times. This chain links TRBV12-3 or TRBV12-4 with TRBJ2-1; TRBD1 matches at 7 bases. The V and J ends lost 3 bases and 8 bases, in that order; junction bases with no gene match: 7. CDR3 length: 14 residues. CDR3 residues: CASSFGQVRDEQFF. The DNA of the CDR3 is TGTGCCAGCAGTTTCGGACAGGTGAGGGATGAGCAGTTCTTC.

This clonotype was recorded many times. The genes are TRBV3-1 and TRBJ1-1, with 8 nucleotides matching TRBD1. This CDR3 is built from 15 residues. The germline gives CDR1 LGHDT, CDR2 YNNKEL (reference sequence). After removal of 1 base from V and 11 bases from J, the junction contained 12 bases not matched to a gene. The CDR3 sequence: CASSQVGAGGAMAFF. As DNA, the CDR3 is TGTGCCAGCAGCCAAGTTGGAGCAGGGGGCGCGATGGCTTTCTTT.

This clonotype appeared many times. The J gene is TRBJ2-3, the V gene TRBV9; 8 bases match TRBD2. Trimming removed 2 bases from V and 3 bases from J; junction bases left unmatched: 2. CDR1 and CDR2 (germline): SGDLS, YYNGEE. This CDR3 contains 14 residues. The CDR3 spells CASSVSGVTDTQYF. CDR3 DNA sequence: TGTGCCAGCAGCGTTAGCGGGGTGACAGATACGCAGTATTTT.

This clonotype was seen ten or more times. The V and J genes are TRBV7-9 and TRBJ2-2, with D possibly being TRBD1 (6 bases). Trimming removed 5 bases from V and 3 bases from J, with 13 bases in between. The CDR3 is 15 residues long. Germline CDR1 SEHNR, CDR2 FQNEAQ (reference sequence). CDR3: CASSTRDTDTGELFF. As DNA, the CDR3 is TGTGCCAGCAGCACCCGGGACACTGACACCGGGGAGCTGTTTTTT.

Ten or more counts support this clonotype. V is TRBV7-9 and J is TRBJ2-7; D remains unclear. Germline V lookup: CDR1 SEHNR, CDR2 FQNEAQ (reference sequence). Trimming shortened V by 7 bases and J by 0 bases, and 7 bases separated the two germline ends. The CDR3 consists of 12 residues. The CDR3 nucleotides are TGTGCCAGCACAACTACCTCCTACGAGCAGTACTTC. Translated: CASTTTSYEQYF.

This clonotype has at least ten counts. The genes are TRBV7-6 and TRBJ2-1; tentative D call: TRBD2 (6 bases). CDR1 is SGHVS, CDR2 FNYEAQ, per germline. The CDR3 is 16 amino acids. V was cut by 4 bases and J by 0 bases, with 13 bases left in between. CDR3 nucleotides: TGTGCCAGCAGCTCTCCGGGGGTCCCCTCCTACAATGAGCAGTTCTTC. As protein: CASSSPGVPSYNEQFF.

Notes on this clonotype: This clone may be a read error of a much larger clone one base away. V and J are TRBV12-3 or TRBV12-4 and TRBJ2-1; TRBD2 might be the D (7 bases). Trimming shortened V by 6 bases and J by 2 bases, and 17 bases separated the two germline ends. This CDR3 comprises 16 residues. In DNA form, the CDR3 reads TGTGCCAGCAGGAGTTTTGGCGGGGGCACCTACAATGAGCAGTTCTTC. It encodes CASRSFGGGTYNEQFF.

Remarks on this clonotype: An end of the junction differs from the germline gene, which may be a read error. The rearrangement joins TRBV11-1 to TRBJ2-7; D call uncertain. The CDR3 covers 12 residues. The germline V gene has CDR1 SGHAT and CDR2 FQDESV (reference sequence). This CDR3 reads CTSSSRFYEQYF. The CDR3 region has the DNA TGTACCAGCAGCTCCAGATTCTACGAGCAGTACTTC.